One T cell receptor (beta chain) is described in this entry. This clonotype has only a few counts. No antigen is known for it. Within one base of it there is no much larger clone, and no base qualities were kept. This entry belongs to a study of response to subunit inactivated influenza vaccine (dated by TCRdb to the late 2010s). Notes on the research overall: Deep quantitative T cell receptor repertoire profiling was used in the study to track responses to a trivalent subunit inactivated influenza vaccine. The paper's findings and limits, for the study overall: According to the authors, only a limited number of new T cells may be recruited by each seasonal influenza vaccination.

The receptor library was made with RT-PCR. The reads were generated on an Illumina HiSeq 2500. TCRdb reprocessing: public reads trimmed at Q25 with fastp, clones called with MiXCR, in-frame beta chains kept. Under each unique CDR3 protein, matching rows form one entry showing the most common genes and DNA. The sample table lists a few hundred thousand distinct CDR3 sequences, roughly a fifth of them with a count of one. Of the sample, about 9.4% falls within the top ten clones. CDR3 length: 16 amino acids, cysteine to phenylalanine. Only the CDR3 DNA is retained, 48 bases long and in frame from the first base. Unmatched junction bases come to 9, with V trimmed by 4 bases and J by 0 bases. The germline V gene sets CDR1 to SGHRS and CDR2 to YFSETQ.

This specimen consisted of PBMCs from blood, obtained less than 22 months after vaccination. The chain couples TRBV5-1 to TRBJ1-2, with 7 bases in between that match TRBD1. The sequence derives from a man aged 45 to 75 who received an inactivated influenza vaccine. Donor details come from another sample of the same person, matched by shared clones. In nucleotides, the sequence is TGCGCCAGCAGCCTTCTGGGGACAGCAACTAACTATGGCTACACCTTC. This encodes CASSLLGTATNYGYTF.